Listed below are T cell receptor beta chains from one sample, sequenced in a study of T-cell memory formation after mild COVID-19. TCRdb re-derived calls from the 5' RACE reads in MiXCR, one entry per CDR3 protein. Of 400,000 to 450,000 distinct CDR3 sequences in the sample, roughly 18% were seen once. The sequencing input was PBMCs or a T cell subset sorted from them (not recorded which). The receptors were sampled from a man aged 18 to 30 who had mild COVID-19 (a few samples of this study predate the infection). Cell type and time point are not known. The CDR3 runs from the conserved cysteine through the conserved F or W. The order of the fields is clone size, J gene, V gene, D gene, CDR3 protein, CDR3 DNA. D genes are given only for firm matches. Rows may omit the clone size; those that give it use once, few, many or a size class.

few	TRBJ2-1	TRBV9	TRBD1	CASSVYSNRGTGLNEQFF	TGTGCCAGCAGCGTATACTCTAACCGGGGGACAGGACTTAATGAGCAGTTCTTC
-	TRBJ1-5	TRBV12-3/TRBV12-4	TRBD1	CASSRRGTGSNQPQHF	TGTGCCAGCAGCAGAAGAGGGACAGGTAGCAATCAGCCCCAGCATTTT
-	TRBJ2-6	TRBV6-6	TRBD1	CASNPPRTGSGANVLTF	TGTGCCAGCAATCCCCCGCGGACAGGGTCTGGGGCCAACGTCCTGACTTTC
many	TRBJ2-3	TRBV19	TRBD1	CASSIGQDTDTQYF	TGTGCCAGTAGTATCGGACAGGACACAGATACGCAGTATTTT
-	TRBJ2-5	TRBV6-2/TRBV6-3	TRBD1	CASTRRPTGLETQYF	TGTGCCAGCACCCGGAGACCGACAGGGCTGGAGACCCAGTACTTC
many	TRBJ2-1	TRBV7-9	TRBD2	CASSGRGNEQFF	TGTGCCAGCAGCGGGAGGGGCAATGAGCAGTTCTTC
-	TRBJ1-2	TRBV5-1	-	CASSLVDGANYGYTF	TGCGCCAGCAGCTTGGTGGACGGTGCTAACTATGGCTACACCTTC
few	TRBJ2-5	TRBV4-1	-	CASSPQERAQETQYF	TGCGCCAGCAGCCCTCAAGAGCGAGCGCAAGAGACCCAGTACTTC
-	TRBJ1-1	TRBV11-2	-	CASTPPGAEAFF	TGTGCCAGCACCCCCCCCGGAGCCGAAGCTTTCTTT
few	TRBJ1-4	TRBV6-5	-	CASSYGVDNEKLFF	TGTGCCAGCAGTTACGGAGTGGATAATGAAAAACTGTTTTTT
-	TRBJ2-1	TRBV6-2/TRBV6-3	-	CASSTSYNEQFF	TGTGCCAGCAGTACGAGTTACAATGAGCAGTTCTTC
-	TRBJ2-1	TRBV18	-	CASSEWSYNEQFF	TGTGCCAGCTCAGAGTGGTCCTACAATGAGCAGTTCTTC
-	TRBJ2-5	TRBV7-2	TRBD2	CASSFQRGGETQYF	TGTGCCAGCAGCTTTCAGCGGGGGGGAGAGACCCAGTACTTC
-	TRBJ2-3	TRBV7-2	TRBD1	CASSFYRGSADTQYF	TGTGCCAGCAGCTTCTACAGGGGGAGTGCAGATACGCAGTATTTT
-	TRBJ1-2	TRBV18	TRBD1	CASSPDRDSQNYGYTF	TGTGCCAGCTCACCGGACAGGGATAGTCAGAACTATGGCTACACCTTC
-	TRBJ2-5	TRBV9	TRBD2	CASSAGLAGPRETQYF	TGTGCCAGCAGCGCAGGACTAGCGGGGCCCCGGGAGACCCAGTACTTC
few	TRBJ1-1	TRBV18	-	CASSPGQGWRNTEAFF	TGTGCCAGCTCACCAGGGCAGGGATGGAGGAACACTGAAGCTTTCTTT
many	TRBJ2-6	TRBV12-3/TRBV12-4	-	CASSLRGAGANVLTF	TGTGCCAGCAGCCTGAGGGGTGCTGGGGCCAACGTCCTGACTTTC
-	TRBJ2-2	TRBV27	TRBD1	CASSLPGQGSTGELFF	TGTGCCAGCAGTTTACCGGGACAGGGGTCCACCGGGGAGCTGTTTTTT
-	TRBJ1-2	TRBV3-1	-	CASSQDHRGDYGYTF	TGTGCCAGCAGCCAGGACCACCGAGGGGACTATGGCTACACCTTC
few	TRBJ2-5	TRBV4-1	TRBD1	CASSQVRGTGFRETQYF	TGCGCCAGCAGCCAAGTCCGAGGGACAGGGTTTCGAGAGACCCAGTACTTC
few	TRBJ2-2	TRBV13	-	CASSKTEGSAFTGELFF	TGTGCCAGCAGTAAAACCGAGGGTTCTGCCTTCACCGGGGAGCTGTTTTTT
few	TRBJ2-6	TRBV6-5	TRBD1	CASSYSGTGVSSGANVLTF	TGTGCCAGCAGTTACTCCGGGACAGGGGTTTCCTCTGGGGCCAACGTCCTGACTTTC
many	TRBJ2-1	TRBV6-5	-	CASSYIAEGVDLGSEQFF	TGTGCCAGCAGTTACATCGCGGAGGGGGTTGACTTGGGGAGTGAGCAGTTCTTC
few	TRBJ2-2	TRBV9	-	CASSVGGGASGELFF	TGTGCCAGCAGCGTAGGTGGGGGGGCGAGCGGGGAGCTGTTTTTT
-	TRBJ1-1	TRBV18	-	CASSPHKWSADENTEAFF	TGTGCCAGCTCACCACATAAGTGGTCAGCCGACGAGAACACTGAAGCTTTCTTT
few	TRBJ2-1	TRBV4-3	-	CASSQDPAFNEQFF	TGCGCCAGCAGCCAAGATCCGGCGTTCAATGAGCAGTTCTTC
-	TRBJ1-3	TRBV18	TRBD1	CASSPGGPPGNTIYF	TGTGCCAGCTCCCCAGGGGGGCCACCTGGAAACACCATATATTTT
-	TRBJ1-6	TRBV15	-	CATSDLRGLDSPLHF	TGTGCCACCAGCGACCTAAGAGGGCTAGACTCACCCCTCCACTTT
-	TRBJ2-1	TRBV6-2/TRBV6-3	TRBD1	CASSYPRGPYNEQFF	TGTGCCAGCAGTTACCCTAGGGGGCCCTACAATGAGCAGTTCTTC
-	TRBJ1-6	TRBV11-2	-	CASSLAGQRLASPLHF	TGTGCCAGCAGCTTAGCGGGGCAGCGGCTTGCTTCACCCCTCCACTTT
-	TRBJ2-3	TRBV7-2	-	CASSLVARAHDTQYF	TGTGCCAGCAGCTTAGTCGCCCGGGCCCATGATACGCAGTATTTT
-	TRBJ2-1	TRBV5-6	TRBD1	CASKARDRGNEQFF	TGTGCCAGCAAAGCCCGGGACAGGGGCAATGAGCAGTTCTTC
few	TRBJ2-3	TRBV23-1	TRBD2	CASSLHRTSGTVTDTQYF	TGCGCCAGCAGTCTACATAGGACTAGCGGGACAGTCACAGATACGCAGTATTTT
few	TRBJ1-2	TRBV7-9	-	CASSRDPRDGYTF	TGTGCCAGCAGCAGGGACCCGCGAGATGGCTACACCTTC
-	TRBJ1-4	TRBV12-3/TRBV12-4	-	CASSLYLQGEEKLFF	TGTGCCAGCAGTTTATATTTACAGGGTGAAGAAAAACTGTTTTTT
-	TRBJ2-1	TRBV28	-	CASSLKYNEQFF	TGTGCCAGCAGTTTGAAGTACAATGAGCAGTTCTTC